There are a few counts of the clone carrying this T cell receptor beta chain. This sample was included in a study of blood T cell repertoires in COVID-19. Study overall: Collection of acute and convalescent COVID-19 samples took place in the United States, Italy and Spain. From T cells, B-cell-depleted T cells, or PBMCs came the material, which was cDNA or gDNA.

In the source study's methods: The authors estimated nucleated cell counts from reference gene primer amplification. The table came from immunoSEQ multiplex PCR; TCRdb's copy has only in-frame clones and leaves some out. The D gene and trimming were derived from the DNA, and the V and J assignments and clone size from that table. The sample has around 100,000 clones, 80% to 90% seen once. Trimming removed 8 bases at V and 5 bases at J, with 12 bases between. The CDR3 contains 11 residues. CDR1 and CDR2 (germline): SQVTM, ANQGSEA. The V and J genes are TRBV29-1 and TRBJ2-5, with a possible D match to TRBD2 (6 bases). The source of this sequence is a woman aged 80 or over with acute or convalescent COVID-19. What was sequenced was peripheral blood. The CDR3 DNA reads as TGCAGCACAAGCGGAGGGGAGACCCAGTACTTC. Its protein product is CSTSGGETQYF.